The 5 T cell receptor beta chains below were found in one sample sequenced in a study of T cell changes during pregnancy in multiple sclerosis. Sequencing was performed with immunoSEQ multiplex PCR; in TCRdb, only in-frame clones are kept and a portion is missing. This table has some 96,000 clones, around 93% appearing once. Sequencing used peripheral blood, obtained after pregnancy. The receptors were sampled from a female donor with multiple sclerosis, enrolled in a pregnancy study.

There are a few counts of this clone. The chain couples TRBV27 to TRBJ1-5; D unclear. The CDR3 totals 13 residues. Trimming pared 3 bases from V and 2 bases from J, leaving 5 bases between. Germline-derived CDR1 and CDR2 are MNHEY and SMNVEV (reference sequence). CDR3: CASSFSRNQPQHF. In nucleotides, the CDR3 is TGTGCCAGCAGTTTTTCTCGCAATCAGCCCCAGCATTTT.

The genes are TRBV19 and TRBJ2-1, with TRBD1 identical over 7 bases. The CDR3 totals 16 residues. Looked up from germline, CDR1 is LNHDA and CDR2 is SQIVND (reference sequence). Trimming removed 3 bases from V and 4 bases from J; junction bases left unmatched: 9. The CDR3 here is CASSMAWDRPYNEQFF. CDR3 coding DNA: TGTGCCAGTAGTATGGCGTGGGACAGACCTTACAATGAGCAGTTCTTC.

The V gene is TRBV7-6, the J gene TRBJ2-7, with D possibly matching TRBD1 (6 bases). V dropped 3 bases and J dropped 5 bases, with 8 bases sitting between them. The CDR3 totals 12 residues. Germline loops: CDR1 SGHVS, CDR2 FNYEAQ. Written as DNA, the CDR3 is TGTGCCAGCAGCTTCAGGGGTGACGAGCAGTACTTC. Translated, it gives CASSFRGDEQYF.

The rearrangement joins TRBV9 to TRBJ2-2; D is unclear. This CDR3 contains 16 residues. Germline V gives CDR1 SGDLS, CDR2 YYNGEE. The germline V and J ends were trimmed by 0 bases and 0 bases, with 9 bases remaining between them. CDR3 residues: CASSVGPQTNTGELFF. The DNA of the CDR3 is TGTGCCAGCAGCGTAGGTCCCCAAACGAACACCGGGGAGCTGTTTTTT.

This clone has just one count. This CDR3 reads CASSSSLAGGPDTQYF. CDR3 DNA sequence: TGCGCCAGCAGCTCCTCTCTAGCGGGGGGGCCAGATACGCAGTATTTT. The chain couples TRBV4-1 to TRBJ2-3; TRBD2 agrees at 12 bases. The germline CDR1 and CDR2 sequences are MGHRA and YSYEKL. With V trimmed by 5 bases and J by 4 bases, 7 bases remained unmatched. This CDR3 region has 16 residues.